A selection of T cell receptor beta chains follows, all from one sample in a study of blood T cell repertoires in COVID-19. The assay was immunoSEQ multiplex PCR, and TCRdb's table has in-frame clones only and misses some. The sample holds hundreds of thousands of clones, about 80% seen once. The sequencing input was PBMCs or T cells enriched from blood (not recorded which). The receptor set was obtained from a woman between 45 and 60 years old who had been exposed to COVID-19. Both conserved end residues are part of each CDR3. D genes are given only for firm matches. Expanded clones get a size class; other rows say once, few or many, or leave the size out.

-,TRBJ1-1,-,TRBV7-9,TGTGCCAGCAGCGTAGGGGGGCCTGAAGCTTTCTTT,CASSVGGPEAFF
-,TRBJ1-1,-,TRBV23-1,TGCGCCAGCAGGCAGGGGATGATGGGCGGCACTGAAGCTTTCTTT,CASRQGMMGGTEAFF
TRBD1,TRBJ1-2,-,TRBV3-1/TRBV3-2,TGTGCCAGCAGGCCCGGGACAGGGGGTCCTTATGGCTACACCTTC,CASRPGTGGPYGYTF
TRBD1,TRBJ1-1,-,TRBV28,TGTGCCAGCAGTTCACTGGGTTACAGGGGAACTGAAGCTTTCTTT,CASSSLGYRGTEAFF
-,TRBJ1-1,-,TRBV5-1,TGCGCCAGCAGCTTGGAGGGGTCGGACACTGAAGCTTTCTTT,CASSLEGSDTEAFF
-,TRBJ1-2,few,TRBV30,TGTGCCTGGAGTGCTTACAGCTATGGCTACACCTTC,CAWSAYSYGYTF
-,TRBJ2-3,few,TRBV9,TGTGCCAGCAGCGTAGCTGGCGGGGCTTACACAGATACGCAGTATTTT,CASSVAGGAYTDTQYF
-,TRBJ2-5,-,TRBV18,TGTGCCAGCTCACCACGCAGGGGCCAAGAGACCCAGTACTTC,CASSPRRGQETQYF
-,TRBJ2-1,-,TRBV5-1,TGCGCCAGCAGCTTGTCTTACACAAGCTACAATGAGCAGTTCTTC,CASSLSYTSYNEQFF
TRBD2,TRBJ2-1,-,TRBV7-8,TGTGCCAGCAGCCCAAGGCCGGGGGGAGCGGTTCATGAGCAGTTCTTC,CASSPRPGGAVHEQFF
-,TRBJ1-5,-,TRBV2,TGTGCCAGCAGTGGTGAGGATCAGCCCCAGCATTTT,CASSGEDQPQHF
TRBD1,TRBJ2-6,-,TRBV19,TGTGCCAGTAGGGGGACAGGGGTTGGGGCCAACGTCCTGACTTTC,CASRGTGVGANVLTF
TRBD2,TRBJ2-6,-,TRBV9,TGTGCCAGCAGCGTAGCTACGGGAGGGTCTGGGGCCAACGTCCTGACTTTC,CASSVATGGSGANVLTF
TRBD1,TRBJ1-6,-,TRBV5-8,TGTGCCAGCAGCTTGCGGGACAGTAATAATTCACCCCTCCACTTT,CASSLRDSNNSPLHF
TRBD2,TRBJ2-1,-,TRBV10-3,TGTGCCATCAGTGAGTCCCGGGGACTAGCGTCCTCCGGAGGAAACAATGAGCAGTTCTTC,CAISESRGLASSGGNNEQFF
-,TRBJ2-3,-,TRBV6-5,TGTGCCAGCAGTTACTCGTCGGTGGATACGCAGTATTTT,CASSYSSVDTQYF
-,TRBJ1-1,-,TRBV2,TGTGCCAGCAGAGACGGGGTCAACACTGAAGCTTTCTTT,CASRDGVNTEAFF
-,TRBJ1-6,-,TRBV5-1,TGCGCCAGCAGCCCCTGGCCCGCGGAGAATAATTCACCCCTCCACTTT,CASSPWPAENNSPLHF
TRBD2,TRBJ2-7,-,TRBV3-1/TRBV3-2,TGTGCCAGCAGCCAAGCGGGGGGGCCCTACGAGCAGTACTTC,CASSQAGGPYEQYF
-,TRBJ1-2,-,TRBV28,TGTGCCAGCGGACAGAACTATGGCTACACCTTC,CASGQNYGYTF
-,TRBJ1-2,-,TRBV19,TGTGCCAGTAGTATCCTACAGGGAGTTCAAAACTATGGCTACACCTTC,CASSILQGVQNYGYTF
TRBD1,TRBJ1-1,-,TRBV5-1,TGCGCCAGCAGCTTGGGGGGCCCAGGGGGAACTGAAGCTTTCTTT,CASSLGGPGGTEAFF
TRBD1,TRBJ2-1,-,TRBV5-1,TGCGCCAGCGCGGGGACAGGGGCATTCAATGAGCAGTTCTTC,CASAGTGAFNEQFF
-,TRBJ1-1,few,TRBV29-1,TGCAGCGTTGAAGTTCAGGGGAGCGCTTTCTTT,CSVEVQGSAFF
-,TRBJ2-3,-,TRBV13,TGTGCCAGCAGCCCCGGTAGTTGGGGCTCCACAGATACGCAGTATTTT,CASSPGSWGSTDTQYF
TRBD1,TRBJ2-7,-,TRBV11-2,TGTGCCAGCAGCTCCCGGGACAGCGAGCAGTACTTC,CASSSRDSEQYF
TRBD2,TRBJ2-3,few,TRBV5-8,TGTGCCAGCAGCCTGCGGGGGGCGCAAGATACGCAGTATTTT,CASSLRGAQDTQYF
-,TRBJ2-1,-,TRBV12-5,TGTGCTAGTGGCTCCACGTCCGCGACCTACAATGAGCAGTTCTTC,CASGSTSATYNEQFF
-,TRBJ1-2,once,TRBV30,TGTGCCTGGAGTGTAACCCAGGGGCGAGGCTACACCTTC,CAWSVTQGRGYTF
TRBD2,TRBJ2-1,-,TRBV9,TGTGCCAGCAGCGTAGAGGCGGGGGGGTACAATGAGCAGTTCTTC,CASSVEAGGYNEQFF
-,TRBJ1-1,-,TRBV7-6,TGTGCCAGCAGCTTAACGGGGGGAGGGGTGAACACTGAAGCTTTCTTT,CASSLTGGGVNTEAFF
-,TRBJ1-4,-,TRBV4-3,TGCGCCAGCAGCCATCCTGTCAAGGGGCGGCTTAATGAAAAACTGTTTTTT,CASSHPVKGRLNEKLFF
TRBD2,TRBJ2-7,-,TRBV7-9,TGTGCCAGCAGCTTAACAGCGGGGCCACACGAGCAGTACTTC,CASSLTAGPHEQYF
TRBD2,TRBJ2-7,once,TRBV5-5,TGTGCCAGCAGGCTGGGACGGGGGGGCGAGCAGTACTTC,CASRLGRGGEQYF
-,TRBJ1-6,few,TRBV11-2,TGTGCCAGCAGCCGTGGACAGTATAATTCACCCCTCCACTTT,CASSRGQYNSPLHF
-,TRBJ2-7,-,TRBV5-6,TGTGCCAGCAGCTTCCGCAGGGCCTACGAGCAGTACTTC,CASSFRRAYEQYF
-,TRBJ1-5,-,TRBV19,TGTGCCAGTAGTATTAGGGGGTCCAATCAGCCCCAGCATTTT,CASSIRGSNQPQHF
-,TRBJ2-1,-,TRBV7-2,TGTGCCAGCAGCTCAACCTACAATGAGCAGTTCTTC,CASSSTYNEQFF
TRBD1,TRBJ1-1,-,TRBV12-3/TRBV12-4,TGTGCCAGCTTTCAGGGGGCTTCCCTTAGAGCTTTCTTT,CASFQGASLRAFF
TRBD1,TRBJ1-2,-,TRBV5-4,TGTGCCAGCAGCCGTAACAGGGGGCAGGCAGACTATGGCTACACCTTC,CASSRNRGQADYGYTF
-,TRBJ1-1,-,TRBV15,TGTGCCACCAGCACAGCCGACTCGCAAGCTTTCTTT,CATSTADSQAFF
TRBD2,TRBJ2-1,-,TRBV30,TGTGCCTGGAGTCCTTCCGGACTAGCGGGGGCCGCGAGCTCCTACAATGAGCAGTTCTTC,CAWSPSGLAGAASSYNEQFF
-,TRBJ1-2,-,TRBV25-1,TGTGCCAGCAAGCCGGGGGGAGACGGCTATGGCTACACCTTC,CASKPGGDGYGYTF
TRBD1,TRBJ1-2,-,TRBV19,TGTGCCAGTAATGGACAGGCCACTAACTATGGCTACACCTTC,CASNGQATNYGYTF
-,TRBJ2-2,-,TRBV5-1,TGCGCCAGCAGCCCCCGGACAACGAACACCGGGGAGCTGTTTTTT,CASSPRTTNTGELFF